This T cell receptor (beta chain) was captured by sequencing in a study of blood T cell repertoires in COVID-19. Germline-derived CDR1 and CDR2 are LNHDA and SQIVND (reference sequence). The V and J ends lost 5 bases and 6 bases, in that order; junction bases with no gene match: 12. This CDR3 spans 17 amino acids. How the authors handled the data: The assay estimated nucleated cells by amplifying reference gene primers. The table came from immunoSEQ multiplex PCR; TCRdb's copy has only in-frame clones and leaves some out. D and trimming were read from the DNA, whereas the V and J calls and clone size are those reported in that table. Altogether around 43,000 clones are present, under 85% being singletons, with the ten largest covering 25% to 35%.

Sequenced: peripheral blood. The chain is built from TRBV19 and TRBJ2-4; 11 bases are shared with TRBD2. This receptor was taken from a woman of 80 years or more with acute or convalescent COVID-19. The CDR3 sequence is CASSETSGREWGNIQYF. Written as DNA, the CDR3 is TGTGCCAGTAGTGAAACTAGCGGGAGAGAATGGGGAAACATTCAGTACTTC.